This T cell receptor beta chain was captured by sequencing in a study of cytomegalovirus exposure and HLA in healthy donors. Study-wide findings and caveats: A list of approximately 150 TCR beta chains associated with cytomegalovirus was given.

As for this clone: Its cognate antigen is unknown.

V gave up 4 bases and J gave up 5 bases; unmatched junction bases: 10. CDR3 length equals 15 residues. Germline-derived CDR1 and CDR2 are SEHNR and FQNEAQ (reference sequence). Amplification used 60 Vbeta primers and 13 Jbeta primers. Here immunoSEQ multiplex PCR was the method, and the copy in TCRdb shows in-frame clones only, minus some. The data contain 95,000 to 100,000 clones, around three quarters of them singletons. The TCR comes from a man aged 35 to 55 in good health and CMV-seronegative. The rearrangement links TRBV7-9 to TRBJ2-7, with 8 bases aligning to TRBD1. Source material: PBMCs. CDR3 protein: CASSSTDREEHEQYF. The CDR3 DNA reads as TGTGCCAGCAGCTCAACGGACAGGGAGGAACACGAGCAGTACTTC.